The present TCR beta chain was sequenced within a study of monozygotic twins with inflammatory bowel disease. Overall study results and limits: Patient-specific immunosuppressive treatments may have made repertoires more variable. Healthy co-twins had higher TCRbeta inverse Simpson diversity than their IBD twins. Support for any single strong IBD-associated signal or clonotype was not found.

Each CDR3 protein gets one entry in TCRdb, which reprocessed the 5' RACE reads and gives no DNA. The sample totals under 200,000 distinct CDR3 sequences; its top ten clones hold 2.4%. The CDR3 runs to 13 residues. The germline V gene encodes CDR1 MDHEN and CDR2 SYDVKM. Isolation of total RNA was performed on whole blood, with no prior T cell sorting. Details on this clonotype: Its antigen is not known.

Material: blood. The V and J genes are TRBV28 and TRBJ2-3; the TCRdb D gene call, TRBD1, has no DNA to confirm it. This sequence originates from a human donor with ulcerative colitis or Crohn's disease, or a healthy co-twin of an affected twin (not recorded which). CDR3 protein: CASSPLAPVKQYF.